This T cell receptor beta chain was identified in a study of cytomegalovirus exposure and HLA in healthy donors. Study-level results: As a later analysis revealed, most CMV-associated TCR beta chains appeared HLA-restricted. In vitro, a few CMV-associated chains proved specific for CMV antigens.

Of note for this clone: The target antigen is unknown.

CDR1 is MGHRA, CDR2 YSYEKL, per germline. The CDR3 is 15 amino acids. V lost 4 bases, J lost 0 bases, and 10 bases lay in between. It was with 60 Vbeta and 13 Jbeta primers that the PCR ran. The data were produced by immunoSEQ multiplex PCR, yet TCRdb's version contains in-frame clones alone and is incomplete. In the table there are tens of thousands of clones, 81% of which are singletons. The sequenced sample consisted of PBMCs. The sequence was collected from a girl aged 2-15 years in good health and CMV-seropositive. The gene calls are TRBV4-1 and TRBJ1-3; D is unresolved. DNA of the CDR3: TGCGCCAGCAGCCCGGGAACCTACTCTGGAAACACCATATATTTT. Translation gives CASSPGTYSGNTIYF.